These T cell receptor beta chains were read from a single sample in a study of blood T cells in healthy people across ages. One entry per CDR3 protein, called by TCRdb with MiXCR from the 5' RACE reads. The profile shows about 1.7 million distinct CDR3 sequences, over 25% of them singletons. Sequencing was done on a sample of blood. These receptors were obtained from a woman aged 25 to 39 in good health. The CDR3 runs from the conserved cysteine through the conserved F or W. D genes are given only for firm matches. Not all rows give a size; the values are once, few, many and, for expanded clones, a class.

>NA|TRBJ2-1|TRBV2|NA
CASSAPGGNGQFF
TGTGCCAGCTCGGCCCCCGGAGGAAATGGGCAGTTCTTC
>few|TRBJ2-4|TRBV29-1|NA
CSVEGRGGKNIQYF
TGCAGCGTTGAAGGACGGGGAGGCAAAAACATTCAGTACTTC
>NA|TRBJ2-5|TRBV9|NA
CAGSVGATDQETQYF
TGTGCCGGCAGCGTAGGGGCGACGGACCAAGAGACCCAGTACTTC
>few|TRBJ2-7|TRBV6-5|TRBD2
CASSFHMTSGRNPYEQYF
TGTGCCAGCAGTTTTCACATGACTAGCGGGCGAAACCCCTACGAGCAGTACTTC
>NA|TRBJ2-3|TRBV29-1|TRBD2
CSVDSLAGLTGGQYF
TGCAGCGTTGATTCCCTAGCGGGGCTCACAGGTGGGCAGTATTTT
>NA|TRBJ2-5|TRBV20-1|TRBD2
CSAIRRGSSGGRGETQYF
TGCAGTGCTATCCGAAGGGGTTCTAGCGGGGGACGTGGGGAGACCCAGTACTTC
>NA|TRBJ2-1|TRBV7-2|NA
CASSLAEGSSYNEQFF
TGTGCCAGCAGCTTAGCGGAGGGAAGCTCCTACAATGAGCAGTTCTTC
>NA|TRBJ2-1|TRBV7-2|NA
CASSLAGARTEEQFF
TGTGCCAGCAGCTTAGCGGGAGCGCGGACAGAGGAGCAGTTCTTC
>NA|TRBJ2-2|TRBV12-3/TRBV12-4|TRBD2
CASRGGPDTGELFF
TGTGCCAGCAGGGGAGGGCCGGACACCGGGGAGCTGTTTTTT
>few|TRBJ1-2|TRBV20-1|NA
CSASKDYGYTF
TGCAGTGCTAGCAAGGACTATGGCTACACCTTC
>few|TRBJ2-7|TRBV28|TRBD1
CASSSTGTGPTYEQYF
TGTGCCAGCAGTTCTACCGGGACAGGGCCTACCTACGAGCAGTACTTC
>many|TRBJ2-1|TRBV7-6|TRBD2
CASSSSLGAGENEQFF
TGTGCCAGCAGCTCGTCGTTGGGAGCGGGAGAAAATGAGCAGTTCTTC